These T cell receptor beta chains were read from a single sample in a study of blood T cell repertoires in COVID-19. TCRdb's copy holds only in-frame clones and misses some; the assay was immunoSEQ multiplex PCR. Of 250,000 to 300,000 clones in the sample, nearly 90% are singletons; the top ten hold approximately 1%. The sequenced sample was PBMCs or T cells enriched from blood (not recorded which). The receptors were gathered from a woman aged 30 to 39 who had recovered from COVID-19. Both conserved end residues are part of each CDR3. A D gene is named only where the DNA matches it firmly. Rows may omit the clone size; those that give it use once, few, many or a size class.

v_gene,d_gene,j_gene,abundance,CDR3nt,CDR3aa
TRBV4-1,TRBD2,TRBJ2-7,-,TGCGCCAGCAGCCAAGTGATTAGCGGGAGGGCCGGCGACGAGCAGTACTTC,CASSQVISGRAGDEQYF
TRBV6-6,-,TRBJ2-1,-,TGTGCCAGCAGCCAGGCCGGCGGGAACAATGAGCAGTTCTTC,CASSQAGGNNEQFF
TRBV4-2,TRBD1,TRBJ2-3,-,TGTGCCAGCAGCCCGCGGGACAGGAGCACAGATACGCAGTATTTT,CASSPRDRSTDTQYF
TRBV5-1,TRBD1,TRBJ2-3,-,TGCGCCAGCAGCTTGGTCAGACGGGACAGGGGTCGCGCGGATACGCAGTATTTT,CASSLVRRDRGRADTQYF
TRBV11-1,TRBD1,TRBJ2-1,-,TGTGCCAGCAGCTCATCACCGGGACAGCCCCATGAGCAGTTCTTC,CASSSSPGQPHEQFF
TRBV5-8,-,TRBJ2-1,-,TGTGCCGGGCGGCCGGGGAATGAGCAGTTCTTC,CAGRPGNEQFF
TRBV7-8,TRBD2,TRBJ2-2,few,TGTGCCAGCAGAGGGTCTAGCGGGCCCGGGGAGCTGTTTTTT,CASRGSSGPGELFF
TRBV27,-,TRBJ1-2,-,TGTGCCAGCAGTAACAGGGCTAAATATGGCTACACCTTC,CASSNRAKYGYTF
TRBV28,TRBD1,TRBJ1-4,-,TGTGCCAGCTTCATGCAGGGGGGAGGTAATGAAAAACTGTTTTTT,CASFMQGGGNEKLFF
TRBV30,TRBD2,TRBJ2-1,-,TGTGCCTGGAGTGTACTCCGACTAGCGGGAGTGAATTACAATGAGCAGTTCTTC,CAWSVLRLAGVNYNEQFF
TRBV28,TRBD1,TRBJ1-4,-,TGTGCCAGCAGTCCATGGACAGGACGAAATGAAAAACTGTTTTTT,CASSPWTGRNEKLFF
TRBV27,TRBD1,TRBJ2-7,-,TGTGCCAGCAGTCTGGCCCGGGACAGGGTCGACGAGCAGTACTTC,CASSLARDRVDEQYF
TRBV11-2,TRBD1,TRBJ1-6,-,TGTGCCAGCAGCTCCTGGGCGGACAGGGGTAATTCACCCCTCCACTTT,CASSSWADRGNSPLHF
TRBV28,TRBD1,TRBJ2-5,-,TGTGCCAGCAGTTTCCCCTACTACAGGGGTCAAGAGACCCAGTACTTC,CASSFPYYRGQETQYF
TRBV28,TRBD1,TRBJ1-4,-,TGTGCCAGCAGTTTTCGGGACAGGGCTCAAAAACTGTTTTTT,CASSFRDRAQKLFF
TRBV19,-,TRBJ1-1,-,TGTGCCAGTAACCAGGGGATGGGGAACACTGAAGCTTTCTTT,CASNQGMGNTEAFF
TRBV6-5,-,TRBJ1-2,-,TGTGCCAGCAGTCCTACAGGGTTCCGTGGCTACACCTTC,CASSPTGFRGYTF
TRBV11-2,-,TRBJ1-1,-,TGTGCCAGCAGCTTAGAAGATACAGTTTGGAACACTGAAGCTTTCTTT,CASSLEDTVWNTEAFF
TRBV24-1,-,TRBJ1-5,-,TGTGCCACATCGGCAGGGAAGGTCACTCAGCCCCAGCATTTT,CATSAGKVTQPQHF
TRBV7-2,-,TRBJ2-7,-,TGTGCCAGCAGCCCGGAACGACTCCTCCTCTACGAGCAGTACTTC,CASSPERLLLYEQYF
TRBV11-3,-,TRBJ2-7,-,TGTGCCAGCAGCATAATAGGGGGTGCGTACGAGCAGTACTTC,CASSIIGGAYEQYF
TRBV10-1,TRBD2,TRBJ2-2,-,TGCGCCAGCAGTGATGAAGGACTAGCGGGTAGCACCGGGGAGCTGTTTTTT,CASSDEGLAGSTGELFF
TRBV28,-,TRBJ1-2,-,TGTGCCAGCAGGATAGACAGTAACGGCTACACCTTC,CASRIDSNGYTF
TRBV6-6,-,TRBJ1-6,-,TGTGCCAGCAGCTCGACAGGCGATAATTCACCCCTCCACTTT,CASSSTGDNSPLHF
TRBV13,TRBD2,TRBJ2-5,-,TGTGCCAGCAGCTTAGGTGGGGGGGAGCAAGAGACCCAGTACTTC,CASSLGGGEQETQYF
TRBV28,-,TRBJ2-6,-,TGTGCCAGCAGTGGGCGGGACAGCTACTCTGGGGCCAACGTCCTGACTTTC,CASSGRDSYSGANVLTF
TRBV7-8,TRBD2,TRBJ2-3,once,TGTGCCAGCAGCTTACGTGGGGGGGCAGATACGCAGTATTTT,CASSLRGGADTQYF
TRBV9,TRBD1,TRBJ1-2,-,TGTGCCAGCAGCGGGACAGGGGGTAACTATGGCTACACCTTC,CASSGTGGNYGYTF
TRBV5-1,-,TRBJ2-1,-,TGCGCCAGCAGCTTGGTAGGAGGGGAACTCTACAATGAGCAGTTCTTC,CASSLVGGELYNEQFF
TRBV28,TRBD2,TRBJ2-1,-,TGTGCCAGCAGTTGGGGCGGGGGATACAATGAGCAGTTCTTC,CASSWGGGYNEQFF
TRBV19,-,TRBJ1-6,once,TGTGCCAGTACCGAAGGTCGGGGAATACGATCACCCCTCCACTTT,CASTEGRGIRSPLHF
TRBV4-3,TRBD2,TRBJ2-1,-,TGCGCCAGCAGCCAACCGGGACTAGCGGGGGGGAATGAGCAGTTCTTC,CASSQPGLAGGNEQFF
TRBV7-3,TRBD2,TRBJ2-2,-,TGTGCCAGCAGCACAAGGACTAGCGGCGGGGAGCTGTTTTTT,CASSTRTSGGELFF
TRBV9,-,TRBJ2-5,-,TGTGCCAGCAGCCCTATGGTGGAAGAGACCCAGTACTTC,CASSPMVEETQYF
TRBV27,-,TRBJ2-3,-,TGTGCCAGCAGCCCGTCCCGTTACTCTAGCACAGATACGCAGTATTTT,CASSPSRYSSTDTQYF
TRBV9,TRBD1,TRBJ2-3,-,TGTGCCAGCAGCACCGGACAGGGGGTCGGGGCCACAGATACGCAGTATTTT,CASSTGQGVGATDTQYF
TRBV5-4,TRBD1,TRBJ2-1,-,TGTGCCAGCAGCTTCGGATTACAGGGGCATGAGCAGTTCTTC,CASSFGLQGHEQFF
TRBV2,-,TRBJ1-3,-,TGTGCCAGCAGTGAGGAGCCGGTAACGAGAAACACCATATATTTT,CASSEEPVTRNTIYF
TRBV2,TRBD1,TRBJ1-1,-,TGTGCCAGCGGCGACAGGGGTTACACTGAAGCTTTCTTT,CASGDRGYTEAFF
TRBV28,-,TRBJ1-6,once,TGTGCCAGCAGTTTACCGACCCTCGGACAGTCAGATAATTCACCCCTCCACTTT,CASSLPTLGQSDNSPLHF
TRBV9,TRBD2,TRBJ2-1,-,TGTGCCAGCAGCGTAGCGGGGGGGAATGAGCAGTTCTTC,CASSVAGGNEQFF
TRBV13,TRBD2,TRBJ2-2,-,TGTGCCAGCAGCTTCCGGACTAGCGGGGTGTCGGGTGGTCTGTTTTTT,CASSFRTSGVSGGLFF
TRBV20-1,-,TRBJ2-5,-,TGCAGTGCTAGTATCCCAAGGGGTTTGCAAGAGACCCAGTACTTC,CSASIPRGLQETQYF
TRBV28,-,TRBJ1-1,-,TGTGCCAGCAGGAGGACACCGAACACTGAAGCTTTCTTT,CASRRTPNTEAFF
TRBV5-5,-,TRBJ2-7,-,TGTGCCAGCAGTGGCTTTTTGACAGGCCCATACGAGCAGTACTTC,CASSGFLTGPYEQYF